The 31 T cell receptor beta chains below come from one sample, sequenced in a study of cytomegalovirus exposure and HLA in healthy donors. With 60 Vbeta and 13 Jbeta primers, the PCR was carried out. Data came from immunoSEQ multiplex PCR; TCRdb stores just in-frame clones and leaves some out. This sample has fewer than 200,000 clones; roughly 75% occur once, and the top ten carry over 4.5%. Sequenced sample: PBMCs. These receptors originate from a male donor in good health and CMV-seronegative.

V is TRBV7-9 and J is TRBJ2-7; 9 bases match TRBD1. Germline V gene sequence: CDR1 SEHNR, CDR2 FQNEAQ (reference sequence). The CDR3 runs 16 residues. Losses at the gene ends were 5 bases for V and 2 bases for J; bases not matched to a gene: 10. CDR3 region: CASSPLGGQGPYEQYF. In nucleotides, the CDR3 is TGTGCCAGCAGCCCCTTAGGGGGACAGGGCCCCTACGAGCAGTACTTC.

The chain uses TRBV2 and TRBJ1-5; maybe TRBD1 (6 bases). Germline V CDR1 and CDR2: SNHLY, FYNNEI. CDR3 size: 13 residues. Between the trimmed V and J ends, which lost 3 bases and 9 bases, there was a span of 12 bases. CDR3 in amino acids: CASSEGAFLPQHF. As DNA, the CDR3 is TGTGCCAGCAGTGAGGGGGCCTTCTTGCCCCAGCATTTT.

This chain joins TRBV9 and TRBJ2-2; 7 bases align to TRBD1. The CDR3 loop spans 16 amino acids. The trim removed 4 bases at V and 0 bases at J, leaving 6 bases unmatched. The germline V gene encodes CDR1 SGDLS and CDR2 YYNGEE. The CDR3 sequence: CASSPGTASNTGELFF. The CDR3 DNA sequence: TGTGCCAGCAGCCCTGGGACAGCCTCGAACACCGGGGAGCTGTTTTTT.

This clone occurred once. V is TRBV5-1 and J is TRBJ1-1; D perhaps matches TRBD1 (5 bases). CDR1 SGHRS and CDR2 YFSETQ come from the germline V gene. The CDR3 loop spans 15 amino acids. Trimming took off 1 base at V and 3 bases at J, with 13 bases between the two ends. The CDR3: CASSLFAGIDTEAFF. Written as DNA, the CDR3 is TGCGCCAGCAGCTTGTTCGCAGGGATCGACACTGAAGCTTTCTTT. Drawing the rest from reference TRBV5-1 and TRBJ1-1, the complete variable domain is KAGVTQTPRYLIKTRGQQVTLSCSPISGHRSVSWYQQTPGQGLQFLFEYFSETQRNKGNFPGRFSGRQFSNSRSEMNVSTLELGDSALYLCASSLFAGIDTEAFFGQGTRLTVV.

This clone was observed a single time. The chain recombines TRBV28 with TRBJ1-1, with D possibly matching TRBD1 (6 bases). V lost 5 bases, J lost 0 bases, and 22 bases lay in between. CDR3 size: 18 residues. CDR1 and CDR2 (germline): MDHEN, SYDVKM. The CDR3 spells CASSPTPPGVLMNTEAFF. The DNA of the CDR3 is TGTGCCAGCAGTCCTACCCCCCCAGGGGTTCTTATGAACACTGAAGCTTTCTTT.

J is TRBJ1-2 and V is TRBV7-2; 11 bases fit TRBD1. Unmatched junction bases numbered 6, after V lost 3 bases and J lost 6 bases. CDR3 length: 15 amino acids. Per germline, CDR1 SGHTA and CDR2 FQGNSA. The CDR3 sequence: CASSLVGQGADGYTF. In nucleotides, the CDR3 is TGTGCCAGCAGCTTGGTCGGACAGGGGGCGGATGGCTACACCTTC. Full variable domain (outside the CDR3, taken from reference TRBV7-2 and TRBJ1-2): GAGVSQSPSNKVTEKGKDVELRCDPISGHTALYWYRQSLGQGLEFLIYFQGNSAPDKSGLPSDRFSAERTGGSVSTLTIQRTQQEDSAVYLCASSLVGQGADGYTFGSGTRLTVV.

The chain recombines TRBV7-2 with TRBJ2-7, with D perhaps TRBD1 (6 bases). The V gene lost 5 bases and the J gene lost 7 bases, with 15 bases spanning the gap. The CDR3 length is 13 residues. CDR1 is SGHTA and CDR2 is FQGNSA in the germline V gene. The CDR3 coding sequence is TGTGCCAGCAGCGCAACACAGGGAAGAGAGCAGTACTTC. Protein: CASSATQGREQYF.

The chain recombines TRBV7-8 with TRBJ1-3; D perhaps matches TRBD1 (5 bases). CDR1 SGHVS and CDR2 FQNEAQ come from the germline V gene. This CDR3 has 15 residues. V was clipped by 5 bases and J by 3 bases, with 14 bases between them. The CDR3 loop reads CASSPSGVDGNTIYF. CDR3 DNA: TGTGCCAGCAGCCCGTCGGGGGTAGATGGAAACACCATATATTTT.

V gene TRBV27 combines with J gene TRBJ2-7, with 8 bases matching TRBD1. Germline V gene lookup returns CDR1 MNHEY and CDR2 SMNVEV (reference sequence). There are 17 residues in the CDR3. V gave up 3 bases and J gave up 1 base; unmatched junction bases: 11. The CDR3 sequence is CASSFRPGQGGSYEQYF. As DNA, the CDR3 is TGTGCCAGCAGTTTCCGCCCCGGACAGGGAGGATCCTACGAGCAGTACTTC.

The rearrangement uses TRBV19 and TRBJ1-3; D gene ambiguous. The CDR3 loop spans 16 amino acids. The V end was cut by 2 bases, the J end by 1 base, with 12 bases between. Germline V lookup: CDR1 LNHDA, CDR2 SQIVND (reference sequence). The CDR3 is CASSIKVSGSGNTIYF. The CDR3 coding sequence is TGTGCCAGTAGTATAAAGGTTTCGGGTTCTGGAAACACCATATATTTT. The variable domain in full, completed from reference TRBV19 and TRBJ1-3, reads DGGITQSPKYLFRKEGQNVTLSCEQNLNHDAMYWYRQDPGQGLRLIYYSQIVNDFQKGDIAEGYSVSREKKESFPLTVTSAQKNPTAFYLCASSIKVSGSGNTIYFGEGSWLTVV.

The chain couples TRBV10-3 to TRBJ2-3; 11 bases are a match to TRBD2. The germline V gene has CDR1 ENHRY and CDR2 SYGVKD. The CDR3 has 16 amino acids. Trimming cost V 5 bases and J 2 bases; bases outside gene matches: 6. This CDR3 reads CAISYTSGGITDTQYF. The DNA of the CDR3 is TGTGCCATCAGTTACACTAGCGGGGGAATCACAGATACGCAGTATTTT.

The chain links TRBV19 to TRBJ1-2; a weak D match, TRBD1 (6 bases). The CDR3 sequence is 14 residues long. Germline values: CDR1 LNHDA, CDR2 SQIVND (reference sequence). V shed 6 bases and J shed 3 bases, with 14 bases lying between them. Here the CDR3 DNA reads TGTGCCAGTAGGGGACGGGGGGGCTACTATGGCTACACCTTC. This gives the protein CASRGRGGYYGYTF.

This CDR3 reads CATSRVRASNQPQHF. DNA of the CDR3: TGTGCCACCAGCAGAGTCAGGGCCAGCAATCAGCCCCAGCATTTT. The chain couples TRBV15 to TRBJ1-5; weak D call: TRBD1 (5 bases). Germline loops: CDR1 LNHNV, CDR2 YYDKDF (reference sequence). V was clipped by 1 base and J by 1 base, with 8 bases between them. This CDR3 is built from 15 residues.

The chain uses TRBV14 and TRBJ2-1; TRBD2 agrees at 12 bases. The CDR3 covers 15 residues. Per the germline V gene, CDR1 is SGHDN and CDR2 is FVKESK. J lost 6 bases, V lost 4 bases, and 4 bases had no gene match. The DNA for the CDR3 is TGTGCCAGCAGCCGGACTAGCGGGGACTGCAATGAGCAGTTCTTC. It is translated as CASSRTSGDCNEQFF.

The chain links TRBV30 to TRBJ1-1; D possibly corresponds to TRBD1 (6 bases). The ends were cut back, 2 bases at V and 4 bases at J, with 11 bases in the middle. Germline V lookup: CDR1 GTSNPN, CDR2 SVGIG (reference sequence). This CDR3 has 13 amino acids. The CDR3 sequence: CAWSPQGPTEAFF. CDR3 coding DNA: TGTGCCTGGAGTCCCCAGGGGCCCACTGAAGCTTTCTTT.

V is TRBV6-4 and J is TRBJ2-7; possibly TRBD2 for D (6 bases). V was clipped by 8 bases and J by 4 bases, with 21 bases between them. The CDR3 is 15 residues long. Germline assignment: CDR1 MRHNA and CDR2 SNTAGT. CDR3 nucleotides: TGTGCCAGCCCCAAGGGAAGCGGGTTTGGGTACGAGCAGTACTTC. Its protein product is CASPKGSGFGYEQYF.

This chain uses TRBV7-9 with TRBJ2-3; TRBD1 might be the D (6 bases). The CDR3 length is 15 residues. The V gene's germline CDR1 is SEHNR and CDR2 FQNEAQ (reference sequence). V shed 0 bases and J shed 13 bases, with 20 bases lying between them. CDR3 DNA: TGTGCCAGCAGCTTAGCATCAGGGGAGATAAACAAGAAGTATTTT. As protein: CASSLASGEINKKYF.

The rearrangement links TRBV4-3 to TRBJ2-6, with a weak D call TRBD2 (5 bases). Per the germline V gene, CDR1 is LGHNA and CDR2 is YSLEER. The CDR3 length is 17 residues. V was cut by 0 bases and J by 0 bases, with 9 bases left in between. CDR3 nucleotide sequence: TGCGCCAGCAGCCAAGATGGGGAGAACTCTGGGGCCAACGTCCTGACTTTC. This encodes CASSQDGENSGANVLTF.

The chain couples TRBV6-5 to TRBJ2-5; the D gene is possibly TRBD2 (5 bases). Germline V gives CDR1 MNHEY, CDR2 SVGAGI. The ends were cut back, 2 bases at V and 6 bases at J, with 10 bases in the middle. The CDR3 consists of 13 residues. The CDR3 loop is CASSYERAQTQYF. CDR3 sequence (DNA): TGTGCCAGCAGTTACGAGAGGGCCCAGACCCAGTACTTC.

A note on this clone: One junction end does not reproduce the germline sequence, and a read error may be involved. The rearrangement links TRBV5-1 to TRBJ1-1; the D gene is possibly TRBD1 (5 bases). Germline loops: CDR1 SGHRS, CDR2 YFSETQ. This CDR3 comprises 15 residues. The CDR3 spells CASSSFGGWNTEASF. As DNA, the CDR3 is TGCGCCAGCAGCTCTTTCGGGGGTTGGAACACTGAAGCTTCCTTT.

CDR3 coding DNA: TGTGCCAGCAGCAGACCGGGATCGGGGAACACCATATATTTT. Translation gives CASSRPGSGNTIYF. The chain links TRBV6-5 to TRBJ1-3, with D uncertain. The germline V gene has CDR1 MNHEY and CDR2 SVGAGI. V shed 6 bases and J shed 7 bases, with 16 bases lying between them. The CDR3 length is 14 residues.

This chain uses TRBV11-2 with TRBJ2-7; 7 bases map to TRBD1. The V segment lost 4 bases and the J segment 3 bases; nucleotides outside the gene matches: 9. There are 15 residues in the CDR3. In germline, CDR1 is SGHAT, CDR2 FQNNGV. This CDR3 reads CASSSGQNRGYEQYF. DNA for the CDR3: TGTGCCAGCAGCTCGGGGCAGAACAGGGGCTACGAGCAGTACTTC. Filled out from reference TRBV11-2 and TRBJ2-7, the complete variable domain reads EAGVAQSPRYKIIEKRQSVAFWCNPISGHATLYWYQQILGQGPKLLIQFQNNGVVDDSQLPKDRFSAERLKGVDSTLKIQPAKLEDSAVYLCASSSGQNRGYEQYFGPGTRLTVT.

In its sample, this clone was seen a few times. The chain employs TRBV9 and TRBJ2-5, with 9 bases aligning to TRBD2. The J call is doubtful: the DNA matches TRBJ2-7 better. Germline CDR1 is SGDLS and CDR2 is YYNGEE. This CDR3 region has 16 residues. The CDR3, as DNA: TGTGCCAGCAGCGTAGGACTAGCGGAGACTTCCTACGAGCAGTACTTC. As protein: CASSVGLAETSYEQYF.

This sequence joins TRBV5-1 and TRBJ1-1; D unclear. The CDR3 runs 13 residues. Between the trimmed V and J ends, which lost 4 bases and 5 bases, there was a span of 12 bases. Germline values: CDR1 SGHRS, CDR2 YFSETQ. The CDR3 DNA reads TGCGCCAGCAGCCTTCCGGGTGCGACTGAAGCTTTCTTT. Its translation is CASSLPGATEAFF.

V and J are TRBV18 and TRBJ2-7, with D unclear. Trimming shortened V by 0 bases and J by 5 bases, and 8 bases separated the two germline ends. CDR3 length: 13 amino acids. The V gene's germline CDR1 is KGHSH and CDR2 LQKENI. The CDR3 loop reads CASSPPAADEQYF. DNA for the CDR3: TGTGCCAGCTCACCACCGGCGGCGGACGAGCAGTACTTC. Supplemented by reference TRBV18 and TRBJ2-7, the full variable domain reads NAGVMQNPRHLVRRRGQEARLRCSPMKGHSHVYWYRQLPEEGLKFMVYLQKENIIDESGMPKERFSAEFPKEGPSILRIQQVVRGDSAAYFCASSPPAADEQYFGPGTRLTVT.

This sequence joins TRBV23-1 and TRBJ2-5; TRBD2 matches 9 bases. TRBV23-1 is filed as an ORF, its function uncertain. The CDR3 runs to 19 residues. V shed 0 bases, J shed 4 bases, and the junction held 15 bases outside the gene matches. The CDR3 region is CASSQSKAKGTSCRETQYF. The CDR3 DNA reads as TGCGCCAGCAGTCAATCGAAGGCAAAAGGGACTAGCTGTAGAGAGACCCAGTACTTC.

This rearrangement joins TRBV5-4 to TRBJ2-7, with D maybe TRBD2 (7 bases). The CDR3 consists of 15 residues. From germline, CDR1 is SGHNT and CDR2 YYREEE (reference sequence). V dropped 0 bases and J dropped 5 bases, with 15 bases sitting between them. CDR3 residues: CASSLEGGGPDEQYF. CDR3 sequence (DNA): TGTGCCAGCAGCTTGGAGGGGGGGGGCCCGGACGAGCAGTACTTC.

The CDR3 sequence: CATSRDLARRAKNIQYF. The DNA for the CDR3 is TGTGCCACCAGCAGAGATCTAGCGAGAAGGGCCAAAAACATTCAGTACTTC. The J gene is TRBJ2-4, the V gene TRBV15; tentatively, D is TRBD2 (6 bases). Germline lookup yields CDR1 LNHNV and CDR2 YYDKDF (reference sequence). V was shortened by 0 bases and J by 1 base, with 13 bases between the two germline ends. The CDR3 is made up of 17 amino acids. Supplemented by reference TRBV15 and TRBJ2-4, the full variable domain reads DAMVIQNPRYQVTQFGKPVTLSCSQTLNHNVMYWYQQKSSQAPKLLFHYYDKDFNNEADTPDNFQSRRPNTSFCFLDIRSPGLGDTAMYLCATSRDLARRAKNIQYFGAGTRLSVL.

The chain uses TRBV28 and TRBJ2-7; unclear D gene. This CDR3 contains 11 residues. The germline V and J ends were trimmed by 1 base and 9 bases, with 7 bases remaining between them. Germline values: CDR1 MDHEN, CDR2 SYDVKM. The CDR3 reads CASSLYTRQYF. In DNA form, the CDR3 reads TGTGCCAGCAGTTTATATACTCGGCAGTACTTC. The full variable domain, rest sourced from reference TRBV28 and TRBJ2-7, is DVKVTQSSRYLVKRTGEKVFLECVQDMDHENMFWYRQDPGLGLRLIYFSYDVKMKEKGDIPEGYSVSREKKERFSLILESASTNQTSMYLCASSLYTRQYFGPGTRLTVT.

This rearrangement joins TRBV6-5 to TRBJ1-5, with 7 bases identical to TRBD1. CDR1 is MNHEY, CDR2 SVGAGI, per germline. The CDR3 runs 15 residues. V trimming: 5 bases; J trimming: 4 bases; junction bases outside the gene matches: 8. In DNA, the CDR3 is TGTGCCAGCAGTCGCGGACAGGACGGAAATCAGCCCCAGCATTTT. Protein: CASSRGQDGNQPQHF.

This chain joins TRBV28 and TRBJ1-1; D not certain. The CDR3 spans 12 residues. Trimming cost V 6 bases and J 5 bases, with 10 bases left between them. The germline gives CDR1 MDHEN, CDR2 SYDVKM. CDR3 sequence reads: CASSPRGTEAFF. Written as DNA, the CDR3 is TGTGCCAGCAGCCCTCGAGGGACTGAAGCTTTCTTT.